This T cell receptor beta chain is drawn from a study of cytomegalovirus exposure and HLA in healthy donors. As for the study in general: T cells numbering about 200 million yielded approximately 100 million unique TCR beta sequences in an earlier analysis.

A multiplex PCR was run with 60 Vbeta primers and 13 Jbeta primers. Clones were sequenced by immunoSEQ multiplex PCR, and TCRdb holds only the in-frame ones, with some missing. The top ten hold over 1% of the sample, which has 210,000 or so clones, 70% to 90% seen once. There was no recording of CMV serostatus for this donor. J gave up 7 bases and V 0 bases, and 13 bases lay outside the gene matches. The CDR3 is 18 residues long. Per germline, CDR1 SQVTM and CDR2 ANQGSEA. Notes on this clone: The antigen is not known.

Whole-study results and caveats: Reportedly, cytomegalovirus status was diagnosed with high sensitivity and specificity. Presence/absence comparisons presumed near-even sequencing depth among donors.

This chain links TRBV29-1 with TRBJ2-5; 14 positions match TRBD2. Sequencing input: PBMCs. The receptor comes from a human donor in good health. CDR3 region: CSVEDGGGLAGVLGTQYF. CDR3 DNA: TGCAGCGTTGAAGATGGGGGGGGACTAGCGGGAGTTCTAGGGACCCAGTACTTC.